Below, one T cell receptor beta chain is given with its context. Its antigen remains unidentified. The CDR3 has 16 amino acids. This entry comes from a study of cytomegalovirus exposure and HLA in healthy donors. Findings of the study overall: A classifier reportedly called cytomegalovirus status with high sensitivity and specificity. Reportedly, HLA-A and HLA-B alleles of most subjects were accurately predicted from TCR beta. Among CMV-associated TCR beta chains, most appeared HLA-restricted in a later analysis.

Primers included in the PCR were 60 Vbeta and 13 Jbeta primers. Sequenced by immunoSEQ multiplex PCR; TCRdb stores in-frame clones only, minus some. The data show more than 95,000 clones, with roughly 78% seen just once and approximately 2% held by the top ten. The receptor's source is a woman in her 40s in good health and CMV-seronegative. The gene calls are TRBV21-1 and TRBJ2-3; the table gives TRBD2 as D, unverified against the DNA. TRBV21-1 is deemed a pseudogene. Input material: PBMCs. CDR3: CASRTEPRFSTDTQYF. The CDR3, as DNA: TGTGCCAGCAGGACCGAACCTAGGTTTAGCACAGATACGCAGTATTTT.